This entry concerns a single T cell receptor (beta chain). Its cognate antigen is unknown. The record originates from a study of cytomegalovirus exposure and HLA in healthy donors. Study-wide findings and caveats: The likely origin of a cluster of highly shared sequence variants was a sequencing artifact. Researchers reportedly found TCR beta sequences accurately predicted most subjects' HLA-A and HLA-B alleles. Overall, around 160 TCR beta chains were annotated as cytomegalovirus-associated.

Germline V gene sequence: CDR1 LGHNA, CDR2 YSLEER. J gave up 7 bases and V 1 base, and 9 bases lay outside the gene matches. This CDR3 is built from 16 residues. The primer mix had 60 Vbeta and 13 Jbeta primers. Measured with immunoSEQ multiplex PCR; TCRdb has only the in-frame clones, and not every one. The sample has 150,000 to 200,000 clones, 70% to 80% seen once. The sequence came from a woman aged 45-65 years in good health and CMV-seronegative. V usage is TRBV4-3 and J usage is TRBJ1-4, with TRBD1 identical over 7 bases. The sample comprised PBMCs. The CDR3 DNA sequence: TGCGCCAGCAGCCAAGGCGACAGGGAATATAGTGAAAAACTGTTTTTT. As protein: CASSQGDREYSEKLFF.